A selection of T cell receptor beta chains follows, all from one sample in a study of cytomegalovirus exposure and HLA in healthy donors. Repertoires were generated with immunoSEQ multiplex PCR, while TCRdb's copy carries only in-frame clones and drops some. The sample has about 210,000 clones, 82% seen once. Sequenced sample: PBMCs. The receptors shown here come from a man aged 35-49 years in good health and CMV-seropositive. CDR3s include the opening cysteine and the closing phenylalanine or tryptophan. D genes are given only for firm matches. Size is stated for part of the rows, as once, few or many counts, or as a class when the clone is expanded.

d_gene	v_gene	abundance	j_gene	CDR3nt	CDR3aa
-	TRBV6-1	-	TRBJ2-7	TGTGCCAGCAGTGACTATATCTCCTACGAGCAGTACTTC	CASSDYISYEQYF
TRBD2	TRBV25-1	few	TRBJ2-1	TGTGCCAGCAGTGATTTCCGACTAGCGGGATCATCCTACAATGAGCAGTTCTTC	CASSDFRLAGSSYNEQFF
TRBD2	TRBV29-1	-	TRBJ2-2	TGCAGCGTAGCTGGACTAGCGGGAGCTGTCGGGGAGCTGTTTTTT	CSVAGLAGAVGELFF
TRBD1	TRBV25-1	once	TRBJ2-1	TGTGCCAGCAGTGGAGGGGGCCTCGATGAGCAGTTCTTC	CASSGGGLDEQFF
-	TRBV19	-	TRBJ2-5	TGTGCCAGTAGTCCCGCCGACGGGCAAGAGACCCAGTACTTC	CASSPADGQETQYF
TRBD2	TRBV5-1	-	TRBJ2-5	TGCGCCAGCAGCTCAGACCCCAAGGGACTAGCGGGAGATGAGACCCAGTACTTC	CASSSDPKGLAGDETQYF
-	TRBV27	-	TRBJ1-1	TGTGCCAGCAGTTTAGGGACTGGGGGATCTGAAGCTTTCTTT	CASSLGTGGSEAFF
-	TRBV5-1	-	TRBJ1-2	TGCGCCAGCAGCTCCGTACAGGGCCCGTATGGCTACACCTTC	CASSSVQGPYGYTF
TRBD2	TRBV4-1	-	TRBJ2-1	TGCGCCAGCAGCCAAGGGCGGCGCGGGAGGGCCGTCTATGAGCAGTTCTTC	CASSQGRRGRAVYEQFF
TRBD2	TRBV7-9	-	TRBJ2-1	TGTGCCAGCAGCTTAGCAGAAGGCGGGAGTTTTAATGAGCAGTTCTTC	CASSLAEGGSFNEQFF
TRBD2	TRBV7-9	-	TRBJ2-1	TGTGCCAGCAGTAACCCCGGGACTACTGACTGGGATGAGCAGTTCTTC	CASSNPGTTDWDEQFF
-	TRBV7-9	once	TRBJ1-4	TGTGCCAGCAGCTTACGGGGGGCGGGGGAAAAACTGTTTTTT	CASSLRGAGEKLFF
-	TRBV27	-	TRBJ1-1	TGTGCCAGCAATTCTCAGGGACTCTTCACTGAAGCTTTCTTT	CASNSQGLFTEAFF
TRBD1	TRBV11-1	-	TRBJ1-1	TGTGCCAGCAGCTTAGGGGGACAGGGGTACACTGAAGCTTTCTTT	CASSLGGQGYTEAFF
-	TRBV2	-	TRBJ1-6	TGTGCCAGCAGTAAGCATCAATCACCCCTCCACTTT	CASSKHQSPLHF
TRBD1	TRBV7-8	-	TRBJ1-3	TGTGCCAGCAGCTGGGGACAGGGGGCGCGCGGAAACACCATATATTTT	CASSWGQGARGNTIYF
TRBD1	TRBV7-3	-	TRBJ2-7	TGTGCCAGCAGCTTGGACAGGGGGTCCTCCTACGAGCAGTACTTC	CASSLDRGSSYEQYF
-	TRBV7-3	-	TRBJ2-3	TGTGCCAGCAGCTTAAGACTCACAGATACGCAGTATTTT	CASSLRLTDTQYF
-	TRBV18	-	TRBJ1-1	TGTGCCAGCTCTCTCAGGGGAAACCTCCTTGAAGCTTTCTTT	CASSLRGNLLEAFF
-	TRBV5-4	-	TRBJ1-3	TGTGCCAGCAGCAGTTCGAGGGGAAACACCATATATTTT	CASSSSRGNTIYF
-	TRBV30	once	TRBJ1-1	TGTGCCTGGAGTGGTCCAGTTCCCTGGAGCACTGAAGCTTTCTTT	CAWSGPVPWSTEAFF
-	TRBV23-1	-	TRBJ1-2	TGCGCCAGCAGTCAATCGAGAGGGAACTATGGCTACACCTTC	CASSQSRGNYGYTF
-	TRBV7-3	once	TRBJ2-1	TGTGCCAGCAGCTTAACGGGGAGCTCCTACAATGAGCAGTTCTTC	CASSLTGSSYNEQFF
TRBD1	TRBV2	-	TRBJ2-3	TGTGCCAGCAGTGACCGGGACAGGGTTTCAGATACGCAGTATTTT	CASSDRDRVSDTQYF
-	TRBV19	-	TRBJ1-5	TGTGCCAGTACAGAGGGCGGCGGGGAGCCCCAGCATTTT	CASTEGGGEPQHF
TRBD1	TRBV19	-	TRBJ1-3	TGTGCCAGTAGGGACAGGGTTGGAAACACCATATATTTT	CASRDRVGNTIYF
TRBD2	TRBV5-4	-	TRBJ2-1	TGTGCCAGCAGCACTCCAAGGTGGAGCGGGAGGGGCAATGAGCAGTTCTTC	CASSTPRWSGRGNEQFF
-	TRBV6-6	once	TRBJ1-3	TGTGCCAGCAACACAAATAACAGGGTCTCTGGAAACACCATATATTTT	CASNTNNRVSGNTIYF
TRBD2	TRBV7-3	-	TRBJ2-3	TGTGCCAGCAGCTTCGGACTAGCGCACACAGATACGCAGTATTTT	CASSFGLAHTDTQYF
TRBD2	TRBV11-2	-	TRBJ2-1	TGTGCCAGCAGCTTAGTATTACGGGAGGGGAACAATGAGCAGTTCTTC	CASSLVLREGNNEQFF
-	TRBV5-5	-	TRBJ1-1	TGTGCCAGCAGCTTGTCCTTGAACACTGAAGCTTTCTTT	CASSLSLNTEAFF
-	TRBV7-3	-	TRBJ2-1	TGTGCCAGCGCCCATGGCGGGAGCGGGACAATTGAGCAGTTCTTC	CASAHGGSGTIEQFF
-	TRBV10-3	-	TRBJ2-7	TGTGCCATCAGTGAGTTAGGGGACGAGCAGTACTTC	CAISELGDEQYF
-	TRBV15	-	TRBJ2-6	TGTGCCACCAGCAGAGGGGCAAGCTCTGGGGCCAACGTCCTGACTTTC	CATSRGASSGANVLTF
TRBD1	TRBV5-1	once	TRBJ1-3	TGCGCCAGCAGAGGGGGCAACCACTCTGGAAACACCATATATTTT	CASRGGNHSGNTIYF
-	TRBV6-6	-	TRBJ1-4	TGTGCCAGCATCGCCGGGGAAGGAGGTTCTAATGAAAAACTGTTTTTT	CASIAGEGGSNEKLFF
TRBD2	TRBV6-5	-	TRBJ2-3	TGTGCCAGCAGGCCGACTAGCGGCAGCACAGATACGCAGTATTTT	CASRPTSGSTDTQYF
-	TRBV4-1	few	TRBJ1-1	TGCGCCAGCAGCCGTACAGGGACCCACACTGAAGCTTTCTTT	CASSRTGTHTEAFF
TRBD1	TRBV6-1	-	TRBJ1-5	TGTGCCAGCAGTGAATGGACAGGGGGAAATCAGCCCCAGCATTTT	CASSEWTGGNQPQHF
-	TRBV4-1	-	TRBJ2-7	TGCGCCAGCAGCCCCCTAGGGGGAGGGCCTTCTGTCTACGAGCAGTACTTC	CASSPLGGGPSVYEQYF
-	TRBV6-5	few	TRBJ1-1	TGTGCCAGCAGGCAGGGAACTGAAGCTTTCTTT	CASRQGTEAFF
-	TRBV5-1	-	TRBJ2-1	TGCGCCAGCAGTCTGGACAGCAGGACCAATGAGCAGTTCTTC	CASSLDSRTNEQFF
-	TRBV19	-	TRBJ1-5	TGTGCCAGTAGTATAAGGGGTGGGAATCAGCCCCAGCATTTT	CASSIRGGNQPQHF
-	TRBV5-1	-	TRBJ1-2	TGCGCCAGCAGCTTGGGAGGAAACTATGGCTACACCTTC	CASSLGGNYGYTF
-	TRBV5-1	-	TRBJ1-3	TGCGCCAGCAGCTCAACAGGCGACTCTGGAAACACCATATATTTT	CASSSTGDSGNTIYF
-	TRBV7-9	-	TRBJ2-5	TGTGCCAGCAGCCTGCCTCCCGGGGGCCAAGAGACCCAGTACTTC	CASSLPPGGQETQYF
-	TRBV6-1	few	TRBJ1-1	TGTGCCAGCAGTGAAGGAGTCTTCTTT	CASSEGVFF
TRBD2	TRBV30	-	TRBJ2-5	TGTGCCTGGAGTAAGATCGGGAGGGGGGAGACCCAGTACTTC	CAWSKIGRGETQYF
-	TRBV6-1	-	TRBJ1-2	TGTGCCAGCAGTGAACATGTGAACACCTTCGATGGCTACACCTTC	CASSEHVNTFDGYTF
-	TRBV2	-	TRBJ2-3	TGTGCCAGCAGTGGGGTGACAGTTTCTCCCAATACGCAGTATTTT	CASSGVTVSPNTQYF
TRBD1	TRBV10-1	-	TRBJ1-1	TGCGCCAGCAGACAGGGGGACTCGACTGAAGCTTTCTTT	CASRQGDSTEAFF
TRBD2	TRBV6-5	-	TRBJ2-1	TGTGCCAGCACCACCGCCGGACTAGCGGGAGGTGAGCAGTTCTTC	CASTTAGLAGGEQFF
-	TRBV19	once	TRBJ2-7	TGTGCCAGTATGGGCAGTCCCTACGAGCAGTACTTC	CASMGSPYEQYF
TRBD2	TRBV11-1	few	TRBJ2-1	TGTGCCAGCAGCCTGCGGCGGGAGTTTCACAATGAGCAGTTCTTC	CASSLRREFHNEQFF
TRBD1	TRBV6-5	-	TRBJ1-2	TGTGCCAGCAGCCACAGGGGGCGCGGGTCTTACGGCTACACCTTC	CASSHRGRGSYGYTF
TRBD1	TRBV18	-	TRBJ1-1	TGTGCCAGCTCTCATGACAGGGGGAGCACTGAAGCTTTCTTT	CASSHDRGSTEAFF
TRBD1	TRBV2	-	TRBJ1-5	TGTGCCAGCAGTGCCGAACAGGGGATTTTGCGATATCAGCCCCAGCATTTT	CASSAEQGILRYQPQHF
TRBD2	TRBV7-2	-	TRBJ2-5	TGTGCCAGCAGCATAGGGACTAGCGGGAGTACCCAGTACTTC	CASSIGTSGSTQYF
TRBD2	TRBV18	-	TRBJ2-3	TGTGCCAGCTCATCCGGACTAGCGGGCATCACAGATACGCAGTATTTT	CASSSGLAGITDTQYF